The rows below give T cell receptor beta chains drawn from one sample of a study of control samples from healthy donors and cancer patients. Generated by immunoSEQ multiplex PCR, the TCRdb table keeps only in-frame clones and is missing some. Found here are around 130,000 clones, around 90% of them singletons; the top ten hold roughly 8.8%. Sequencing was done on a sample of blood. These receptors were collected from a man aged 18-30 years in good health. Both conserved end residues are part of each CDR3. Each record gives: clone size, J gene, V gene, CDR3 protein. Clone size appears in some rows only: once, few, many, or a class for an expanded clone.

NA | TRBJ2-3 | TRBV7-9 | CASSSDRGAADTQYF
NA | TRBJ1-2 | TRBV3-1/TRBV3-2 | CASSTSRVNYGYTF
NA | TRBJ1-6 | TRBV12-5 | CASGLAPLLRNSPLHF
NA | TRBJ1-1 | TRBV27 | CASRRGQGSNTEAFF
NA | TRBJ1-2 | TRBV12-5 | CASGLTGNYGYTF
NA | TRBJ2-5 | TRBV5-6 | CASSRPPSGGVETQYF
NA | TRBJ2-1 | TRBV6-5 | CASSYGAGGPGEQFF
NA | TRBJ1-4 | TRBV7-9 | CASSSRRGGVGELFF
once | TRBJ1-1 | TRBV11-2 | CASSLASGLNTEAFF
NA | TRBJ1-2 | TRBV2 | CASSDRLGAYDGYTF
NA | TRBJ1-5 | TRBV30 | CAWSVGVSNQPQHF
NA | TRBJ2-5 | TRBV27 | CASSLHRGRETQYF
NA | TRBJ1-4 | TRBV7-9 | CASSLGRDNEKLFF
NA | TRBJ1-5 | TRBV10-3 | CAISRGGSQPQHF
NA | TRBJ1-3 | TRBV19 | CASNNQWNTIYF
NA | TRBJ1-2 | TRBV19 | CASSSPLSEPNYGYTF
NA | TRBJ1-5 | TRBV11-2 | CASSPDAGRGRDQPQHF
NA | TRBJ2-2 | TRBV27 | CASGVIQGTGELFF
once | TRBJ2-2 | TRBV10-3 | CAISDLWDRTPGELFF
NA | TRBJ1-1 | TRBV7-9 | CASTLDRASNTEAFF